This T cell receptor beta chain was recorded in a study of T cell responses to AZD1222 COVID-19 vaccine. Assay: immunoSEQ multiplex PCR; the TCRdb copy retains only in-frame clones and omits some. The sample has tens of thousands of clones, approximately 85% seen once. CDR3 length: 15 residues. CDR1 SQVTM and CDR2 ANQGSEA come from the germline V gene. The trim removed 6 bases at V and 4 bases at J, leaving 9 bases unmatched. This TCR derives from an adult in good health. The rearrangement links TRBV29-1 to TRBJ2-3, with TRBD2 matching over 11 bases. Material: peripheral blood, obtained on day 0 of AZD1222 vaccination. In DNA form, the CDR3 reads TGCAGCGTCGTACTAGCGGGGGAAGAGGCAGATACGCAGTATTTT. It is translated as CSVVLAGEEADTQYF.